Included here is one TCR beta chain sequence, with context. This record comes from a study of OX40 agonist ivuxolimab in advanced cancers. Here immunoSEQ multiplex PCR was the method, and the copy in TCRdb shows in-frame clones only, minus some. The sample has tens of thousands of clones, more than 75% seen once; the top ten hold around 15%. The receptor was isolated from an adult with an advanced solid tumor such as melanoma, head and neck, liver or kidney cancer. The starting material was CD4+ or CD8+ T cells sorted from blood, obtained in a trial of the OX40 agonist ivuxolimab.

This chain's CDR3 is CASSLSGLPPYEQYF. The CDR3 nucleotides read TGTGCCAGCAGCTTAAGTGGTCTCCCCCCCTACGAGCAGTACTTC. The gene calls are TRBV7-9 and TRBJ2-7, with D unclear. Trimming pared 2 bases from V and 2 bases from J, leaving 13 bases between. The germline V gene has CDR1 SEHNR and CDR2 FQNEAQ (reference sequence). The CDR3 is made up of 15 amino acids. Using reference TRBV7-9 and TRBJ2-7 for the parts outside the CDR3, the full variable domain is DTGVSQNPRHKITKRGQNVTFRCDPISEHNRLYWYRQTLGQGPEFLTYFQNEAQLEKSRLLSDRFSAERPKGSFSTLEIQRTEQGDSAMYLCASSLSGLPPYEQYFGPGTRLTVT.